This T cell receptor (beta chain) was documented in a study of shared clonotypes between healthy human individuals. Remarks on this clone: Antigen: not known.

Study results and limitations: What naive subsets generally showed was a larger estimated richness than memory subsets showed. Non-shared clonotypes had lower generation probabilities than clonotypes shared by all four sorted-subset donors.

Several immunoSEQ plates received, in even portions, the genomic DNA of each subset. Clones were read by immunoSEQ multiplex PCR, and TCRdb kept only the in-frame ones, dropping some. Of millions of clones in the sample, 90% to 95% are singletons; the top ten hold 0.11% to 0.15%. The V end was cut by 6 bases, the J end by 6 bases, with 15 bases between. Looked up from germline, CDR1 is KGHSH and CDR2 is LQKENI. The CDR3 is made up of 13 amino acids. Researchers partitioned CD4+ cells into CD45RA+ naive and CD45RA-negative memory subsets. Sequenced sample: naive CD4+ T cells sorted from blood. Documented subset: CD45RA+ positively selected. The sequence was obtained from a man between 18 and 35 years old in good health. J is TRBJ2-7 and V is TRBV18; D is perhaps TRBD1 (5 bases). For the CDR3, the DNA is TGTGCCAGCTCGGGGCCCCGGTCGGGCGAGCAGTACTTC. Encoded protein: CASSGPRSGEQYF.